The rows below give T cell receptor beta chains drawn from one sample of a study of blood T cells in healthy people across ages. TCRdb itself ran the 5' RACE reads through MiXCR, one entry per CDR3 protein. Of around 1,000,000 distinct CDR3 sequences listed, under 30% are singletons. These records were also assigned to another study, of T cells of mothers and their children.

The sample consisted of blood. The receptors originated from a girl aged 2-10 years in good health. The CDR3 runs from the conserved cysteine through the conserved F or W. D genes are given only for firm matches. For some rows the clone size is stated as once, few or many, or as a class when expanded; others skip it.

size	D	V	J	CDR3	DNA
-	-	TRBV7-2	TRBJ2-7	CASSPQRGPSYEQYF	TGTGCCAGCAGCCCCCAACGGGGGCCATCCTACGAGCAGTACTTC
few	-	TRBV5-1	TRBJ1-2	CASSLESGSSYGYTF	TGCGCCAGCAGCTTGGAATCGGGGAGCAGCTATGGCTACACCTTC
few	TRBD1	TRBV29-1	TRBJ2-1	CSAKGQSKNNEQFF	TGCAGCGCGAAGGGACAGTCGAAAAACAATGAGCAGTTCTTC
few	-	TRBV10-3	TRBJ2-7	CAISDYNTYEQYF	TGTGCCATCAGTGACTACAACACCTACGAGCAGTACTTC
-	TRBD1	TRBV9	TRBJ2-5	CASSLRDRHAQETQYF	TGTGCCAGCAGCCTACGGGACAGGCATGCCCAAGAGACCCAGTACTTC
few	TRBD2	TRBV5-6	TRBJ2-1	CASSVISGGTGDEQFF	TGTGCCAGCAGCGTGATTAGCGGGGGGACGGGAGATGAGCAGTTCTTC
few	-	TRBV6-1	TRBJ2-6	CASRPTGQPHSSGANVLTF	TGTGCCAGCAGACCGACCGGACAGCCCCATAGCTCTGGGGCCAACGTCCTGACTTTC
-	-	TRBV2	TRBJ1-2	CASTWDANYGYTF	TGTGCCAGCACGTGGGACGCCAACTATGGCTACACCTTC
-	-	TRBV28	TRBJ1-2	CASSSPRGRGVGYTF	TGTGCCAGCAGTTCCCCGAGGGGCAGGGGCGTTGGCTACACCTTC
-	-	TRBV20-1	TRBJ1-2	CSGKGADNYGYTF	TGCAGTGGAAAGGGCGCAGATAACTATGGCTACACCTTC
-	TRBD2	TRBV7-3	TRBJ2-1	CASSLPVGGGKNYNEQFF	TGTGCCAGCAGCTTGCCTGTGGGGGGGGGTAAAAATTACAATGAGCAGTTCTTC
-	-	TRBV29-1	TRBJ1-2	CSVEAYGLGYTF	TGCAGCGTTGAAGCTTACGGGTTAGGCTACACCTTC
-	TRBD2	TRBV6-2/TRBV6-3	TRBJ2-1	CASSYSMSLAAGDEQFF	TGTGCCAGCAGTTACTCTATGAGTCTAGCGGCCGGGGATGAGCAGTTCTTC
few	-	TRBV15	TRBJ1-1	CATSRDRVREAFF	TGTGCCACCAGCAGAGATCGAGTCAGGGAAGCTTTCTTT
few	TRBD2	TRBV4-3	TRBJ2-7	CASSHAGGSYEQYF	TGCGCCAGCAGCCACGCGGGGGGCTCCTACGAGCAGTACTTC
-	-	TRBV5-5	TRBJ2-5	CASSGAYPETQYF	TGTGCCAGCAGCGGTGCGTATCCAGAGACCCAGTACTTC
-	-	TRBV29-1	TRBJ2-2	CSVAGNANTGELFF	TGCAGCGTTGCCGGGAATGCGAACACCGGGGAGCTGTTTTTT
few	-	TRBV7-2	TRBJ2-2	CASSLGFGAGNTGELFF	TGTGCCAGCAGCTTAGGATTCGGGGCGGGGAACACCGGGGAGCTGTTTTTT
few	-	TRBV4-2	TRBJ1-1	CASSTHQPPEAFF	TGTGCCAGCAGCACCCACCAACCCCCTGAAGCTTTCTTT
-	-	TRBV24-1	TRBJ2-7	CATQDGRSSYEQYF	TGTGCCACCCAGGACGGTAGGAGCTCCTACGAGCAGTACTTC
-	TRBD2	TRBV12-3/TRBV12-4	TRBJ2-2	CASSVTSGPGTGELFF	TGTGCCAGCAGTGTTACTAGCGGGCCTGGCACCGGGGAGCTGTTTTTT
-	TRBD2	TRBV12-3/TRBV12-4	TRBJ2-5	CASSETSGIETQYF	TGTGCCAGCAGCGAGACTAGCGGGATCGAGACCCAGTACTTC
few	-	TRBV12-3/TRBV12-4	TRBJ1-5	CASSPNNQPQHF	TGTGCCAGCAGCCCGAATAATCAGCCCCAGCATTTT
many	TRBD2	TRBV4-3	TRBJ2-1	CASSQEGAGGGPYNEQFF	TGCGCCAGCAGCCAAGAGGGGGCCGGGGGGGGACCCTACAATGAGCAGTTCTTC
-	TRBD1	TRBV6-1	TRBJ2-7	CASSPSLRTGGSYEQYF	TGTGCCAGCAGCCCATCCCTCAGGACAGGGGGCTCCTACGAGCAGTACTTC
-	TRBD2	TRBV12-3/TRBV12-4	TRBJ2-5	CASSRREGPQETQYF	TGTGCCAGCAGTAGGCGGGAGGGGCCCCAAGAGACCCAGTACTTC
-	TRBD2	TRBV6-4	TRBJ2-1	CASSETSGGSYNEQFF	TGTGCCAGCAGTGAAACTAGCGGGGGGTCCTACAATGAGCAGTTCTTC
few	TRBD1	TRBV19	TRBJ1-2	CASTTTGTDHGYTF	TGTGCCAGTACCACCACTGGGACAGACCATGGCTACACCTTC
-	-	TRBV3-1	TRBJ2-4	CASRDSDLLQYF	TGTGCCAGCAGGGACAGCGATCTGCTTCAGTACTTC